The source of this T cell receptor (beta chain) is a study of low-dose radiotherapy and immunotherapy resistance in tumors. Background on the study: The study gave Cohort 2 1 Gy per fraction every two weeks, totaling 13 Gy over 26 weeks.

The time point here: after trial treatment. The treatment: LDRT plus nivolumab, ipilimumab, low-dose cyclophosphamide and aspirin (RACIN trial). Donors were given nivolumab, ipilimumab, aspirin, low-dose cyclophosphamide and low-dose radiotherapy. The presence of advanced solid tumors lacking tumor-infiltrating lymphocytes characterized eligible patients. Primers used for first-strand cDNA, a TRAV- and TRBV-specific set, covered both alpha and beta chains. PCR amplification of the TCRs was performed with Phusion for 15 to 25 PCR cycles, and it relied on a constant-region primer together with a V-primer adapter. TCRdb analysed the reads with MiXCR anew, one entry per CDR3 protein. This table holds about 80,000 distinct CDR3 sequences, over 15% found once. V dropped 5 bases and J dropped 2 bases, with 14 bases sitting between them. The CDR3 has 14 amino acids. CDR1 and CDR2 from the germline V gene are SGHRS and YFSETQ.

This TCR was sampled from a male donor with prostate cancer. V usage is TRBV5-1 and J usage is TRBJ2-7; a weak D match, TRBD1 (6 bases). This specimen was PBMCs, taken after low-dose radiotherapy plus immunotherapy. This CDR3 is CASSYMTGPYEQYF. The CDR3 DNA reads as TGCGCCAGCAGTTATATGACAGGACCCTACGAGCAGTACTTC.